This TCR beta chain was captured by sequencing in a study of blood T cell repertoires in COVID-19. Across the study: The United States, Italy and Spain supplied acute and convalescent COVID-19 samples. The cDNA or gDNA used as material had been derived from T cells, B-cell-depleted T cells, or PBMCs.

Authors' processing steps: Amplified reference gene primers provided the basis for estimating nucleated cell counts. Clones were read by immunoSEQ multiplex PCR, and TCRdb kept only the in-frame ones, dropping some. The V and J calls and clone size were taken over from that table, and D and trimming were inferred from the DNA. The sample consists of hundreds of thousands of clones, roughly 86% of them appearing once. Germline V gene sequence: CDR1 SGHAT, CDR2 FQNNGV. The CDR3 runs 18 residues. Losses at the gene ends were 4 bases for V and 0 bases for J; bases not matched to a gene: 9. The clonotype comes from a woman aged 45 to 65 who had been exposed to COVID-19. This chain connects TRBV11-2 to TRBJ2-5; the match to TRBD1 covers 12 bases. The specimen sequenced was PBMCs or T cells enriched from blood (not recorded which). The DNA for the CDR3 is TGTGCCAGCAGCTCGGGGGGGACAGGGGGCTTCGACCAAGAGACCCAGTACTTC. Protein: CASSSGGTGGFDQETQYF.